The present entry profiles one TCR beta chain with its context. Which antigen it targets is not known. No clone much larger than this one lies a single base away; base qualities are absent. This sample also contains other DNA sequences that code for the same CDR3. The donors were healthy, HIV-negative adults with no recently reported acute infections or vaccinations. All donors were Caucasian adults living in Nashville, Tennessee, USA. CD4+ T cells were enriched by magnetic negative selection, after which naive cells were positively selected on CD45RA and the negative fraction was taken as the memory subset. Blood was obtained by leukapheresis, after which PBMCs were separated by Ficoll-Histopaque density gradient centrifugation and cryopreserved in liquid nitrogen vapor phase. Analytical flow cytometry was used to check the purity and quantity of each magnetically sorted T cell population. From each sorted fraction, genomic DNA was isolated and quantified by UV absorbance on a Nanodrop 2000c.

Using the deep immunoSEQ assay, multiplex PCR amplified TCR CDR3 regions from genomic DNA. Genomic DNA extracted from each cell subset was distributed evenly over all wells of several immunoSEQ 96-well plates, and each plate served as one replicate. For sorted subsets, each replicate PCR was loaded with about 200 ng genomic DNA, equivalent to roughly 30,000 T cell genomes. Purified libraries were measured with a Qubit 3.0 fluorometer, size-checked on a Bioanalyzer 2100, and measured again with the KAPA Library Quantification kit. A separate single-read 150-cycle Illumina NextSeq 550 flow cell was used to sequence each immunoSEQ 96-well plate. In the paper's pipeline: The immunoSEQ output contained only junctional sequences without quality scores, so filtering could not match that applied to full-length reads. To assign V/J genes and CDR3, sequences were annotated using PyIR, a Python wrapper for IgBLAST v1.9, with IMGT germline references. Reads were filtered out if the reads had weak V/J assignments (E-value above 1e-6), no CDR3, stop codons, out-of-frame junctions, or ambiguous translated residues. A V3J clonotype was defined by an identical inferred V gene, J gene, and CDR3 amino acid sequence. Percentage overlap between repertoires was computed as shared unique clonotypes divided by the size of the smaller repertoire. RTK rarefaction, the Chao1 estimator, and Recon v2.1 estimates of unobserved clonotypes were used to assess repertoire richness. OLGA was used to compute generation probabilities for all TCRbeta clonotypes that the gDNA method yielded from a handful of donors. The source is immuneACCESS, and TCRdb retained only in-frame sequences with V and J called. Part of the clones is not carried over; for the studies checked, unresolved V genes explain less than half of this, and the remainder is unexplained. V and J calls and clone size are given by that table; D and trimming were obtained from the DNA. This sample has millions of clones in its table, and 85% to 95% of those were observed once. Around 0.14% of the sample is held by the ten biggest clonotypes.

The sample originates from a study of shared clonotypes between healthy human individuals (dated by TCRdb to about 2020). At the level of the whole study: A few men and two women, aged 18 to 49 years, made up the cohort. For each donor, CD4 naive and CD4 memory were each run on three plates, CD8 naive on two plates, and CD8 memory on one plate. Leukapheresis yielded between about 0.94 and 10 billion PBMCs per donor. To increase sequencing depth and limit assay-specific biases, TCR repertoire library preparation and sequencing were carried out by different laboratories using diverse techniques. The study deeply sequenced blood TCR repertoires of five healthy adults to estimate repertoire size and the extent of clonotype sharing between individuals.

Results the study describes overall, beyond this receptor: Larger estimated clonotype richness was generally found for naive subsets than for memory subsets. Across a few donors, approximately 5% of naive CD4, around 3.3% of naive CD8, 2.3% of memory CD4, and 0.4% to 0.45% of memory CD8 clonotypes were shared. Even with the large sequencing depth, rarefaction of the sorted-subset datasets indicated that sequencing was incomplete. Sampling was restricted to blood, and TCR repertoires in tissue are likely to differ from TCR repertoires in blood. Based on pairwise subsampling, the degree of clonotype sharing among donors was expected to be affected by sequencing depth. Compared with non-shared clonotypes, clonotypes shared by all four sorted-subset donors had higher generation probabilities. Because the study included a small number of donors, the genetic and exposure-history diversity represented was limited.

The clonotype was recovered from a young man in good health. The sequenced sample was naive CD4+ T cells sorted from blood. What the cell subset or site label conveys for this sample: CD45RA+ positively selected.

The CDR3: CASSLGGTYEQYF. The nucleotide sequence reads as follows: TGCGCCAGCAGCTTGGGCGGAACCTACGAGCAGTACTTC. The rearranged chain carries TRBV5-1 and TRBJ2-7; the D gene is not confidently resolved. CDR1 and CDR2 are read off the germline V gene as SGHRS and YFSETQ. A distance of 6 bases separates the germline ends of V and J, which lose 0 bases and 2 bases respectively. The CDR3 spans 13 residues, from the cysteine through the phenylalanine. Only the CDR3 part of the read is kept: 39 bases, read in frame from the first base.